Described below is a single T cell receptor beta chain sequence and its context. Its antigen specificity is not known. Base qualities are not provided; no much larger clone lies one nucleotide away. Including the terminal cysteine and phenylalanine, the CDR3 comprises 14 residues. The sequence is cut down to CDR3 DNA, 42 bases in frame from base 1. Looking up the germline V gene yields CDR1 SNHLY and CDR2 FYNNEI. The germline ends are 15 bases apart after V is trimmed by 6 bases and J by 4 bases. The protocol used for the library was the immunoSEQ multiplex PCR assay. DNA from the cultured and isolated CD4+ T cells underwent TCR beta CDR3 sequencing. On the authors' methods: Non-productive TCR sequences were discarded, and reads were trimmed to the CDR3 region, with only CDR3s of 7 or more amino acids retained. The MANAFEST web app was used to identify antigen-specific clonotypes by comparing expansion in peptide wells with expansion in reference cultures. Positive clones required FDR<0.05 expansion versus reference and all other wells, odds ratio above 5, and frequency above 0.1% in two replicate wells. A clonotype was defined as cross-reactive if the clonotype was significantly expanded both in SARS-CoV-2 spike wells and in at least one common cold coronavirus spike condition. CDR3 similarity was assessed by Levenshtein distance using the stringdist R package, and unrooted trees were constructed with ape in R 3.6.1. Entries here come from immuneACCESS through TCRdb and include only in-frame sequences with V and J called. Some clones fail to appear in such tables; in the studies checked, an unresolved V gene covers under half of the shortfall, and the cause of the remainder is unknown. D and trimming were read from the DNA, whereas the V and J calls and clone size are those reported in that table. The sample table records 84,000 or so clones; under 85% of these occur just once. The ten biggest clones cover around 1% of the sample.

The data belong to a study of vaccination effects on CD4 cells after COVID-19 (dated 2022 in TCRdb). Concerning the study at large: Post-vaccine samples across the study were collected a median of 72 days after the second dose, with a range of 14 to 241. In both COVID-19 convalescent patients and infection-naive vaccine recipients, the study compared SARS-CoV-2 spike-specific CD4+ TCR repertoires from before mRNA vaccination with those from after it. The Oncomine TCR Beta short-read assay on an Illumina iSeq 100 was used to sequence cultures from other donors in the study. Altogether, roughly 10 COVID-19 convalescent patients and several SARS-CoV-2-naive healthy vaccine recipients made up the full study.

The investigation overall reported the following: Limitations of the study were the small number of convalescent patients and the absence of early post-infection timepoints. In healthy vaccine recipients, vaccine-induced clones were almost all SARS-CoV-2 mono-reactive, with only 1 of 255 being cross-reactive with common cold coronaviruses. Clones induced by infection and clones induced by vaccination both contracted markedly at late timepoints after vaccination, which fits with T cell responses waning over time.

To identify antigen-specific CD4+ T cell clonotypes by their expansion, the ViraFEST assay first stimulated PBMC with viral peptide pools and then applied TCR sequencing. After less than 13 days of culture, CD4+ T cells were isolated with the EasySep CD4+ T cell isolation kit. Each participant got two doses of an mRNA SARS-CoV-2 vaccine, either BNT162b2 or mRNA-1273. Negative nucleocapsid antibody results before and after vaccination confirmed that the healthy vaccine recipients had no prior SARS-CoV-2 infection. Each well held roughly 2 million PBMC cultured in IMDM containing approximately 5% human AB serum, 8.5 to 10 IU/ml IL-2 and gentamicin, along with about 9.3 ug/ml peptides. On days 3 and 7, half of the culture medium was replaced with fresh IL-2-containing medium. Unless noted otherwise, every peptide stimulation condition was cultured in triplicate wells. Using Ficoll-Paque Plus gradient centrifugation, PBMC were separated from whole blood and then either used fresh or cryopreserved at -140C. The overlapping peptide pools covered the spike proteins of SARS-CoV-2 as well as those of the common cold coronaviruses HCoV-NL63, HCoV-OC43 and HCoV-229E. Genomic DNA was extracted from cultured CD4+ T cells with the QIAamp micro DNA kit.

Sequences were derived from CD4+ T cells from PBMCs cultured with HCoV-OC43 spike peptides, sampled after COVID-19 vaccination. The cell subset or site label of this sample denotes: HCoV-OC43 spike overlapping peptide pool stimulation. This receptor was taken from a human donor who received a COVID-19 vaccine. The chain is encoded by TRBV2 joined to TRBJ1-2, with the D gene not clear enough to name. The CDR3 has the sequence CASRGDRGPYGYTF. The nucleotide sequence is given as TGTGCCAGCAGGGGAGACCGAGGACCCTATGGCTACACCTTC. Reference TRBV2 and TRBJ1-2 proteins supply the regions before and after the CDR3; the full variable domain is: EPEVTQTPSHQVTQMGQEVILRCVPISNHLYFYWYRQILGQKVEFLVSFYNNEISEKSEIFDDQFSVERPDGSNFTLKIRSTKLEDSAMYFCASRGDRGPYGYTFGSGTRLTVV.